This note documents a single T cell receptor (beta chain) sequence. The antigen is unknown. This specimen comes from a study of PD-1 blockade in classical Hodgkin lymphoma. Study background: Patients got intravenous nivolumab 3 mg/kg every 2 weeks.

All the patients suffered relapse after autologous stem cell transplantation, and brentuximab vedotin exposure differed. Best responses fell into complete response, partial response or progressive disease. General observations from the study: Diversity in CD4+ TCRs, unlike that measured in CD8+ TCRs, had risen significantly by C4D1.

Measured with immunoSEQ multiplex PCR; TCRdb has only the in-frame clones, and not every one. The table records under 40,000 clones, over 65% of them present only once. The CDR3 is made up of 14 amino acids. J gave up 2 bases and V 3 bases, and 3 bases lay outside the gene matches. From germline, CDR1 is LNHDA and CDR2 SQIVND (reference sequence). V gene TRBV19 combines with J gene TRBJ2-7; 8 positions match TRBD1. The sequence was obtained from a human donor with classical Hodgkin lymphoma. The sequenced sample was peripheral blood mononuclear cells (PBMCs), obtained before the second cycle of nivolumab. CDR3 amino acids: CASSIGTGPYEQYF. CDR3 sequence (DNA): TGTGCCAGTAGTATCGGGACAGGCCCCTACGAGCAGTACTTC.